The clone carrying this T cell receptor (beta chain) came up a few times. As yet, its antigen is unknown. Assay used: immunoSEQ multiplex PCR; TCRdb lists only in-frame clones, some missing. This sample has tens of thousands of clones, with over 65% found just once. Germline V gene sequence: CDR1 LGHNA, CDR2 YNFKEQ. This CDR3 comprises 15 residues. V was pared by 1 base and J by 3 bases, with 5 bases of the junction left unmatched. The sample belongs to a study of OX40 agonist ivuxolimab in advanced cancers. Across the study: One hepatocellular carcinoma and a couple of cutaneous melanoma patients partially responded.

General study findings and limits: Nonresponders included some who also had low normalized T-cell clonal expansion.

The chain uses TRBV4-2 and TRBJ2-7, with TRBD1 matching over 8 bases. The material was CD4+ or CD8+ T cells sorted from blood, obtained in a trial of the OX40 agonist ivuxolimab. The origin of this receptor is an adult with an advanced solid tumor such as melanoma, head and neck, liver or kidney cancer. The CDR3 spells CASSQGTGLGYEQYF. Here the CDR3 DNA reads TGTGCCAGCAGCCAAGGGACAGGGCTTGGCTACGAGCAGTACTTC.